The present TCR beta chain was sequenced within a study of T cell repertoires in cytomegalovirus infection. Study-wide background: Public TCR beta signatures indicated both CMV infection and matching HLA type.

This clonotype was detected many times. The antigen remains undetermined. Study-wide points: Using cumulative public TCR beta family frequency, the authors identified those who carried CMV together with the relevant HLA. CMV-specific TCR beta clonotypes restricted by HLA-C dominated the ex vivo response.

The V and J ends lost 5 bases and 8 bases, in that order; junction bases with no gene match: 6. Germline loops: CDR1 ENHRY, CDR2 SYGVKD. The CDR3 runs 13 residues. Each CDR3 protein is one row after TCRdb ran MiXCR on the reads. Of about 330,000 distinct CDR3 sequences in the sample, more than 8% were seen once. This receptor was obtained from a human donor in good health (CMV status not recorded). Some clones in this sample may be carry-over from other donors' samples. This chain links TRBV10-3 with TRBJ2-4, with TRBD2 identical over 7 bases. The sequenced material came from PBMCs. In DNA, the CDR3 is TGTGCCATCAGTAAGCGGGATGAGGACATTCAGTACTTC. It codes for CAISKRDEDIQYF.